One sample yielded the 24 T cell receptor beta chains listed below, sequenced in a study of CD8 T cells in Susac syndrome. Roughly 0.45 to 1 ug RNA was reverse transcribed with random hexamers. TCRdb re-analysed the immunoSEQ multiplex PCR reads in MiXCR, keeping a single row per CDR3 protein. This sample carries tens of thousands of distinct CDR3 sequences, nearly 95% of them seen once, and the ten largest clones take about 0.99%. The specimen was CD8+ T cells from PBMCs. These receptors came from a human donor with Susac syndrome.

This clonotype has a single count. The gene calls are TRBV12-3 or TRBV12-4 and TRBJ2-2; maybe TRBD2 (5 bases). This CDR3 has 15 amino acids. Trimming removed 6 bases from V and 4 bases from J, with 15 bases in between. This chain's CDR3 is CASRTPGGGTGELFF. The CDR3 nucleotides are TGTGCCAGCAGGACTCCGGGCGGAGGCACCGGGGAGCTGTTTTTT.

V and J are TRBV5-4 and TRBJ2-1, with TRBD2 identical over 12 bases. The CDR3 sequence is 13 residues long. The V segment lost 4 bases and the J segment 9 bases; nucleotides outside the gene matches: 2. Germline V gene lookup returns CDR1 SGHNT and CDR2 YYREEE (reference sequence). CDR3 loop: CASSRGLAGEQFF. CDR3 DNA sequence: TGTGCCAGCAGCAGGGGACTAGCGGGTGAGCAGTTCTTC.

This chain links TRBV19 with TRBJ2-7; D may be TRBD1 or TRBD2 (5 bases each). Germline V gene lookup returns CDR1 LNHDA and CDR2 SQIVND (reference sequence). The CDR3 covers 15 residues. Trimming pared 5 bases from V and 4 bases from J, leaving 18 bases between. CDR3 amino acids: CASSASSGPRYEQYF. The CDR3, as DNA: TGTGCCAGTAGTGCATCATCGGGACCACGTTACGAGCAGTACTTC.

This clonotype appeared a single time. The chain employs TRBV13 and TRBJ2-1, with 10 bases matching TRBD2. CDR1 is PRHDT and CDR2 is FYEKMQ in the germline V gene (reference sequence). Trimming cost V 5 bases and J 2 bases; bases outside gene matches: 9. The CDR3 has 17 residues. The CDR3, as DNA: TGTGCCAGCAGCGATTCTCTAGCGGGAGCCACCTACAATGAGCAGTTCTTC. It translates to CASSDSLAGATYNEQFF.

V usage is TRBV23-1 and J usage is TRBJ1-2; 9 nucleotides line up with TRBD1. TRBV23-1 has ORF status, its function being uncertain. Trimming at V came to 0 bases and at J to 6 bases, leaving 8 bases not matched to a gene. The CDR3 contains 16 residues. The CDR3 nucleotides read TGCGCCAGCAGTCAATCTGGGACAGGGAATATGGATGGCTACACCTTC. It translates to CASSQSGTGNMDGYTF.

This rearrangement joins TRBV18 to TRBJ2-1; weak D call: TRBD2 (6 bases). V lost 6 bases and J 7 bases, leaving 16 bases between the germline ends. Germline V gene sequence: CDR1 KGHSH, CDR2 LQKENI. The CDR3 loop spans 14 amino acids. The CDR3 spells CASSRRDFPNEQFF. The DNA for the CDR3 is TGTGCCAGCTCGCGTCGGGACTTCCCAAATGAGCAGTTCTTC.

The V gene is TRBV7-9, the J gene TRBJ2-5, with 9 bases matching TRBD1. This CDR3 comprises 15 residues. Losses at the gene ends were 5 bases for V and 4 bases for J; bases not matched to a gene: 8. CDR1 and CDR2 from the germline V gene are SEHNR and FQNEAQ (reference sequence). Written as DNA, the CDR3 is TGTGCCAGCAGCCCGGGACAGGGCGGAGGAGAGACCCAGTACTTC. It encodes CASSPGQGGGETQYF.

For this clonotype: At one end, the junction sequence differs from germline, possibly due to a read error. The chain uses TRBV20-1 and TRBJ2-4, with TRBD1 matching 9 bases. Germline CDR1 is DFQATT and CDR2 is SNEGSKA (reference sequence). The CDR3 consists of 14 residues. CDR3 sequence reads: CSARGGQGKNIQYF. In DNA, the CDR3 is TGCAGTGCTAGAGGAGGACAGGGGAAAAACATTCAGTATTTC.

The chain joins TRBV24-1 to TRBJ1-2; D unclear. Trimming left V 4 bases short and J 8 bases short, with 7 bases between. The CDR3 loop spans 11 amino acids. In germline, CDR1 is KGHDR, CDR2 SFDVKD. Here the CDR3 DNA reads TGTGCCACCAGTGACCCGTCAGGCTACACCTTC. This sequence encodes CATSDPSGYTF.

This chain connects TRBV5-1 to TRBJ2-5; D is possibly TRBD2 (6 bases). Germline loops: CDR1 SGHRS, CDR2 YFSETQ. The CDR3 has 13 amino acids. V was clipped by 0 bases and J by 3 bases, with 6 bases between them. As DNA, the CDR3 is TGCGCCAGCAGCTTGGGGGAGGAAGAGACCCAGTACTTC. Amino acids: CASSLGEEETQYF.

The gene calls are TRBV30 and TRBJ2-3; weak D call: TRBD2 (6 bases). Trimming left V 2 bases short and J 4 bases short, with 7 bases between. Germline V gene data show CDR1 as GTSNPN and CDR2 as SVGIG (reference sequence). This CDR3 spans 12 amino acids. In DNA, the CDR3 is TGTGCCTGGAGTTCGGGGGCAGATACGCAGTATTTT. Protein sequence: CAWSSGADTQYF.

The chain couples TRBV19 to TRBJ2-7; 7 bases match TRBD2. Germline lookup yields CDR1 LNHDA and CDR2 SQIVND (reference sequence). This CDR3 region has 19 residues. V trimming: 1 base; J trimming: 0 bases; junction bases outside the gene matches: 15. The DNA for the CDR3 is TGTGCCAGTAGTATAGGGGTGGACGAGCGGGATCCCATCTCCTACGAGCAGTACTTC. Amino acid sequence: CASSIGVDERDPISYEQYF.

The table lists this clonotype with a count of one. V usage is TRBV3-1 and J usage is TRBJ2-3, with TRBD2 matching 7 bases. There are 18 residues in the CDR3. The germline CDR1 and CDR2 sequences are LGHDT and YNNKEL (reference sequence). The V segment lost 1 base and the J segment 5 bases; nucleotides outside the gene matches: 15. DNA of the CDR3: TGTGCCAGCAGCCAAGGTCTGATGGCGGGGGAAAGCGTAGATACGCAGTATTTT. Translation gives CASSQGLMAGESVDTQYF.

This clonotype was detected only a few times. The chain couples TRBV9 to TRBJ1-2; a possible D gene is TRBD1 (6 bases). The CDR3 loop spans 13 amino acids. V was cut by 2 bases and J by 4 bases, with 9 bases left in between. From germline, CDR1 is SGDLS and CDR2 YYNGEE. CDR3 in amino acids: CASSVRDTYGYTF. The CDR3 DNA reads TGTGCCAGCAGCGTTAGGGACACCTATGGCTACACCTTC. The whole variable domain, remainder taken from reference TRBV9 and TRBJ1-2, is DSGVTQTPKHLITATGQRVTLRCSPRSGDLSVYWYQQSLDQGLQFLIQYYNGEERAKGNILERFSAQQFPDLHSELNLSSLELGDSALYFCASSVRDTYGYTFGSGTRLTVV.

The chain employs TRBV4-1 and TRBJ1-1; D remains ambiguous. Trimming removed 0 bases from V and 8 bases from J, with 10 bases in between. The CDR3 loop spans 13 amino acids. Germline CDR1 is MGHRA and CDR2 is YSYEKL. The CDR3 is CASSQDWEEEAFF. The CDR3 region has the DNA TGCGCCAGCAGCCAAGATTGGGAGGAGGAAGCTTTCTTT.

The chain uses TRBV30 and TRBJ1-1; D ambiguous. The CDR3 has 13 amino acids. Per germline, CDR1 GTSNPN and CDR2 SVGIG (reference sequence). Trimming took off 0 bases at V and 5 bases at J, with 10 bases between the two ends. CDR3 in amino acids: CAWSVVGRTEAFF. DNA for the CDR3: TGTGCCTGGAGTGTAGTAGGTCGGACTGAAGCTTTCTTT. Based on the CDR3 plus reference TRBV30 and TRBJ1-1, the full variable domain is SQTIHQWPATLVQPVGSPLSLECTVEGTSNPNLYWYRQAAGRGLQLLFYSVGIGQISSEVPQNLSASRPQDRQFILSSKKLLLSDSGFYLCAWSVVGRTEAFFGQGTRLTVV.

The V call is TRBV28, the J call TRBJ2-7; a weak D match, TRBD1 (6 bases). The CDR3 covers 14 residues. The V end lost 9 bases, the J end lost 2 bases, and 17 bases lay between the germline ends. Germline-derived CDR1 and CDR2 are MDHEN and SYDVKM. The CDR3 protein is CASRDLQGTYEQYF. DNA of the CDR3: TGTGCCAGTCGGGACCTCCAGGGGACCTACGAGCAGTACTTC.

The gene calls are TRBV20-1 and TRBJ2-5; no clear D gene. The CDR3 extends over 14 amino acids. CDR1 DFQATT and CDR2 SNEGSKA come from the germline V gene (reference sequence). V gave up 3 bases and J gave up 1 base, with 12 bases separating them. In nucleotides, the CDR3 is TGCAGTGCTAGGTTTCAAGGTACCCAAGAGACCCAGTACTTC. Its protein product is CSARFQGTQETQYF.

The CDR3 here is CASSLNIETQYF. In DNA, the CDR3 is TGTGCCAGCAGTTTGAATATCGAGACCCAGTACTTC. This chain uses TRBV12-3 or TRBV12-4 with TRBJ2-5; D call uncertain. The V end was cut by 3 bases, the J end by 5 bases, with 7 bases between. The CDR3 has 12 residues.

The chain links TRBV12-3 or TRBV12-4 to TRBJ2-5, with D hard to call. The V and J ends lost 6 bases and 5 bases respectively, with 16 bases between them. The CDR3 sequence is 14 residues long. CDR3 in DNA: TGTGCCAGCAGCCTACGTATCGAGATGGAGACCCAGTACTTC. This codes for CASSLRIEMETQYF.

The gene calls are TRBV11-1 and TRBJ2-2; the D is unclear. V gave up 5 bases and J gave up 3 bases, with 7 bases separating them. The germline gives CDR1 SGHAT, CDR2 FQDESV (reference sequence). This CDR3 has 13 residues. CDR3 sequence reads: CASSPDHTGELFF. The CDR3 DNA sequence: TGTGCCAGCAGCCCAGACCACACCGGGGAGCTGTTTTTT.

The genes are TRBV7-9 and TRBJ2-1, with D perhaps assigned TRBD1 or TRBD2 (5 bases each). V was trimmed by 7 bases and J by 6 bases, leaving 13 bases between them. CDR3 length equals 13 residues. Per germline, CDR1 SEHNR and CDR2 FQNEAQ (reference sequence). The CDR3 DNA reads as TGTGCCAGCACCCCTCAAGGGACCAATGAGCAGTTCTTC. This translates into CASTPQGTNEQFF.

The chain employs TRBV3-1 and TRBJ2-1; TRBD2 matches 11 bases. The ends lost 1 base at V and 4 bases at J; junction bases unmatched: 0. Germline V gene sequence: CDR1 LGHDT, CDR2 YNNKEL (reference sequence). The CDR3 has 15 amino acids. The CDR3, as DNA: TGTGCCAGCAGCCAAGGACTAGCGGGATACAATGAGCAGTTCTTC. It specifies CASSQGLAGYNEQFF.

The chain combines TRBV7-9 with TRBJ1-2; D is unclear. CDR3 length: 13 amino acids. The V and J ends lost 0 bases and 4 bases respectively, with 6 bases between them. In germline, CDR1 is SEHNR, CDR2 FQNEAQ (reference sequence). Here the CDR3 DNA reads TGTGCCAGCAGCTTAGCGCGCACCTATGGCTACACCTTC. Its protein product is CASSLARTYGYTF.